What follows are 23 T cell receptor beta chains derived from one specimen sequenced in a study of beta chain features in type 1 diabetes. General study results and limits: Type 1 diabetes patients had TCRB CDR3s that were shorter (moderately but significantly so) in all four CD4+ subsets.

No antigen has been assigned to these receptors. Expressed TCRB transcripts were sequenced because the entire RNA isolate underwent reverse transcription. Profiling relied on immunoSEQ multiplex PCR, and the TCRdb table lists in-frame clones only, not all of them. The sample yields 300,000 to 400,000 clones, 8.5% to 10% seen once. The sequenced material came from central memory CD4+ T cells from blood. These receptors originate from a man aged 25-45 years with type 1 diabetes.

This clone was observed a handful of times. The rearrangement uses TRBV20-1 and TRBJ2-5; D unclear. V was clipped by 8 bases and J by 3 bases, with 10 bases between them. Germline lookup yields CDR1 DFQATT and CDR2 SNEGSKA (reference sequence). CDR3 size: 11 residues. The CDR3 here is CSRLGKETQYF. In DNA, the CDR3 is TGCAGTCGACTGGGAAAAGAGACCCAGTACTTC.

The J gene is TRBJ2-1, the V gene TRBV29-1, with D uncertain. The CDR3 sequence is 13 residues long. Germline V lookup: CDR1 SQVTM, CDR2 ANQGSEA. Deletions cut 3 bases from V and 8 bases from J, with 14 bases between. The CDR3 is CSVEMGLVDEQFF. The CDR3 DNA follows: TGCAGCGTTGAGATGGGTCTAGTCGATGAGCAGTTCTTC.

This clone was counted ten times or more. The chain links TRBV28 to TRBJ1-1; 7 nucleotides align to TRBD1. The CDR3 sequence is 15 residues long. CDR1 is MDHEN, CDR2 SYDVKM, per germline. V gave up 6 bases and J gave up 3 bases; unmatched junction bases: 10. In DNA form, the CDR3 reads TGTGCCAGCAGCGACTCCAGGGGGGGAGACACTGAAGCTTTCTTT. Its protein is CASSDSRGGDTEAFF.

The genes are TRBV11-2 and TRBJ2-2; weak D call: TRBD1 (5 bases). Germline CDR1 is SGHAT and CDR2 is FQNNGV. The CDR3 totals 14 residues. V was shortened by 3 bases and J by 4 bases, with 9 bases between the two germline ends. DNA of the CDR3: TGTGCCAGCAGCTTGGCCGACAGCACCGGGGAGCTGTTTTTT. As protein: CASSLADSTGELFF.

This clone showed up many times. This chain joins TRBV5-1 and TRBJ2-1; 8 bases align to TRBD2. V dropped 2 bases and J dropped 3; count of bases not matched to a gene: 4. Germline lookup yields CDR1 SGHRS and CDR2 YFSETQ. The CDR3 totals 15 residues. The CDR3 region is CASSLSGSVYNEQFF. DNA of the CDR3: TGCGCCAGCAGCTTAAGCGGGAGCGTCTACAATGAGCAGTTCTTC.

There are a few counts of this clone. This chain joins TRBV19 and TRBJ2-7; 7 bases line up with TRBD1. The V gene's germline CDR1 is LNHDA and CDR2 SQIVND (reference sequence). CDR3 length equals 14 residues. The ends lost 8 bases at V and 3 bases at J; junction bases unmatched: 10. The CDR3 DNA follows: TGTGCCAGTCGAAGCAACCGGGACAGCTACGAGCAGTACTTC. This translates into CASRSNRDSYEQYF.

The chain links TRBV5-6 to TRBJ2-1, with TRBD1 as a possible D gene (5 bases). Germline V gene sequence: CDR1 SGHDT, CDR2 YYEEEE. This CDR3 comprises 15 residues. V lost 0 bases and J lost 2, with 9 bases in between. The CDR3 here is CASSLGLGPYNEQFF. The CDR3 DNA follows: TGTGCCAGCAGCTTGGGATTGGGGCCCTACAATGAGCAGTTCTTC.

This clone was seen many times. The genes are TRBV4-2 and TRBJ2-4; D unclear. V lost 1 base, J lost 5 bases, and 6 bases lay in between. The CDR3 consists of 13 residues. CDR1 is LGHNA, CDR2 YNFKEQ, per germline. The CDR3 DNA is TGTGCCAGCAGCCAAGGCCAGCAAAACATTCAGTACTTC. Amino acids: CASSQGQQNIQYF.

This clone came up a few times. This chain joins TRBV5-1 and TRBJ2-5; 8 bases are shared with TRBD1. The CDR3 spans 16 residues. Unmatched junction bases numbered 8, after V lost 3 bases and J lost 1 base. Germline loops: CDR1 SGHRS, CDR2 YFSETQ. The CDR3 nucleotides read TGCGCCAGCAGCTCCGGGACAGGATCGCTCCAAGAGACCCAGTACTTC. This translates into CASSSGTGSLQETQYF.

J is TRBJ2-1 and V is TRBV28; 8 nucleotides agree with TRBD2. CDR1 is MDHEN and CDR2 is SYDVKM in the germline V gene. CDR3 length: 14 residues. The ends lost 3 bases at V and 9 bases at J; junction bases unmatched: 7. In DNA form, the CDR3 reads TGTGCCAGCAGTTTGGAGCGGGAGCATAGTGAGCAGTTCTTC. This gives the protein CASSLEREHSEQFF.

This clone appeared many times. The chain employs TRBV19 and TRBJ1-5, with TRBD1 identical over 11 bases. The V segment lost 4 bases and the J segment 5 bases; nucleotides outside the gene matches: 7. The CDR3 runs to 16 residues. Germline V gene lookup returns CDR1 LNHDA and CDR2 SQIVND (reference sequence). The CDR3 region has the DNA TGTGCCAGTAGTAGAGGACAGGGGGCATGGGATCAGCCCCAGCATTTT. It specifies CASSRGQGAWDQPQHF.

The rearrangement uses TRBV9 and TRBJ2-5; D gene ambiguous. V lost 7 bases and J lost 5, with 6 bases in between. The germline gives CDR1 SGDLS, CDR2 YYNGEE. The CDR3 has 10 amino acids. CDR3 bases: TGTGCCAGCGGCTCCGAGACCCAGTACTTC. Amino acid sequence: CASGSETQYF.

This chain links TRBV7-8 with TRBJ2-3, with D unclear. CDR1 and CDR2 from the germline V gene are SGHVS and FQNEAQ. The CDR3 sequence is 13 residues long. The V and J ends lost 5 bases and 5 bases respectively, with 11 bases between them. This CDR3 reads CASSVAKGDTQYF. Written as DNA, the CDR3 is TGTGCCAGCAGCGTTGCGAAAGGAGATACGCAGTATTTT.

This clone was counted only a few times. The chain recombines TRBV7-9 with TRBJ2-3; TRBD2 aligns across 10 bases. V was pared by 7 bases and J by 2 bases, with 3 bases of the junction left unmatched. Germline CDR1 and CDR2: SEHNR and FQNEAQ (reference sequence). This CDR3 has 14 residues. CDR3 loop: CASKGLATTDTQYF. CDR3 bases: TGTGCCAGCAAGGGACTAGCGACCACAGATACGCAGTATTTT.

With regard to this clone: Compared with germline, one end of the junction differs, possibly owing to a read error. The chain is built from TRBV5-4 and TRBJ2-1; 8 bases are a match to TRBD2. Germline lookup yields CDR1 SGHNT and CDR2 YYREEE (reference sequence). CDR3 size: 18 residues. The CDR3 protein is CASSQDGAQREMSNEQFF. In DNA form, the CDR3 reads TGCGCCAGCAGCCAAGATGGGGCCCAGCGGGAGATGTCCAATGAGCAGTTCTTC.

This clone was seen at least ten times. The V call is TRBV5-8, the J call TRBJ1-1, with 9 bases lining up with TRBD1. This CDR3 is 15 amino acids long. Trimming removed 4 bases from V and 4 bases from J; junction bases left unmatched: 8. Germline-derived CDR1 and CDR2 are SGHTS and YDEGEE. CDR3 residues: CASSHGQGTFTEAFF. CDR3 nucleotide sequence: TGTGCCAGCAGCCACGGACAGGGGACCTTCACTGAAGCTTTCTTT.

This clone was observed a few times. The CDR3 DNA follows: TGTGCCAGTAGACCACCTACCACCTATGGCTACACCTTC. Protein product: CASRPPTTYGYTF. This chain joins TRBV19 and TRBJ1-2; no definite D call. V was trimmed by 6 bases and J by 4 bases, leaving 12 bases between them. CDR3 size: 13 residues. Per germline, CDR1 LNHDA and CDR2 SQIVND (reference sequence). Supplemented by reference TRBV19 and TRBJ1-2, the full variable domain reads DGGITQSPKYLFRKEGQNVTLSCEQNLNHDAMYWYRQDPGQGLRLIYYSQIVNDFQKGDIAEGYSVSREKKESFPLTVTSAQKNPTAFYLCASRPPTTYGYTFGSGTRLTVV.

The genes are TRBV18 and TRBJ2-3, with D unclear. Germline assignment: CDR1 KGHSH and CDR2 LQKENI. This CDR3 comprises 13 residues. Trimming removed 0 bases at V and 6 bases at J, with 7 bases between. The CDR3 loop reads CASSPPGMDTQYF. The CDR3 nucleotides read TGTGCCAGCTCACCACCGGGGATGGATACGCAGTATTTT.

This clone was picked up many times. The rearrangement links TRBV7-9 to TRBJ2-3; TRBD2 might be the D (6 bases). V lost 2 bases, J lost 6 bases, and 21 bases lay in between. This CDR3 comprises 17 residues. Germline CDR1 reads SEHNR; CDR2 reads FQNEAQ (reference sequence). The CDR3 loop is CASSLLPSSVTLDTQYF. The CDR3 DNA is TGTGCCAGCAGCTTATTACCCTCTAGCGTTACATTGGATACGCAGTATTTT.

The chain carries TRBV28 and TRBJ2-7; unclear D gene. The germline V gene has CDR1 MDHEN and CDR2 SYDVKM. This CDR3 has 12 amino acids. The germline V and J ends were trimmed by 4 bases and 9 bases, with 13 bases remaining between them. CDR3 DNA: TGTGCCAGCAGTTCCTTACATGGCGGGCAGTACTTC. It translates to CASSSLHGGQYF. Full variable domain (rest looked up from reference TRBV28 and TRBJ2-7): DVKVTQSSRYLVKRTGEKVFLECVQDMDHENMFWYRQDPGLGLRLIYFSYDVKMKEKGDIPEGYSVSREKKERFSLILESASTNQTSMYLCASSSLHGGQYFGPGTRLTVT.

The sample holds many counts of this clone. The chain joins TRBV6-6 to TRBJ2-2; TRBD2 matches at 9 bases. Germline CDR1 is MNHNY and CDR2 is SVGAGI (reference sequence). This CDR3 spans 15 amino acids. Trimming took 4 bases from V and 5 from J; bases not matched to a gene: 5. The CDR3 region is CASSWMTSGTGELFF. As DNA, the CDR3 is TGTGCCAGCAGTTGGATGACTAGCGGAACCGGGGAGCTGTTTTTT.

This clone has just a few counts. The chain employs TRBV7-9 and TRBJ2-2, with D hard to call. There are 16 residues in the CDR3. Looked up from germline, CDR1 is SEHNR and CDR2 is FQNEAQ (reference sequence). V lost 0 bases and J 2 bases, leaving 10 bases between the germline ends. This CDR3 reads CASSLAGYRNTGELFF. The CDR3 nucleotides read TGTGCCAGCAGCTTAGCGGGGTACAGAAACACCGGGGAGCTGTTTTTT.

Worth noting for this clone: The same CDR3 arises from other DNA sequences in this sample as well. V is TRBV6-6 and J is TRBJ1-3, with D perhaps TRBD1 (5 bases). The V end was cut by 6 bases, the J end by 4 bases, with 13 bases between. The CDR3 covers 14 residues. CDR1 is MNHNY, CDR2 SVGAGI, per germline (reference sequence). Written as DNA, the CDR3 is TGTGCCAGCAGCTCAGACAGTTCCGGAAACACCATATATTTT. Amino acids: CASSSDSSGNTIYF.